This T cell receptor (beta chain) originates from a study of blood T cell repertoires in COVID-19. Looking at the study overall: Both acute and convalescent COVID-19 samples were obtained from the United States, Italy and Spain.

Grouping used clinical history reported by participants in a survey and questionnaire. Donors of Cohort 3 who recovered were those that had two negative PCRs, clearance, or symptom resolution. Trimming cost V 11 bases and J 6 bases; bases outside gene matches: 20. Germline CDR1 MDHEN, CDR2 SYDVKM. The CDR3 is 16 residues long. Assay used: immunoSEQ multiplex PCR; TCRdb lists only in-frame clones, some missing. This sample has about 280,000 clones, with roughly nine tenths found just once. The V and J genes are TRBV28 and TRBJ2-7; 9 bases line up with TRBD2. The clonotype comes from a woman between 40 and 50 years old who had recovered from COVID-19. The sequencing sample was made of PBMCs or T cells enriched from blood (not recorded which). The CDR3 sequence: CASSGAGGPGRGEQYF. DNA of the CDR3: TGTGCCTCCTCAGGAGCGGGAGGCCCGGGACGAGGCGAGCAGTACTTC.